The 18 T cell receptor beta chains listed next were all sequenced from one sample in a study of cytomegalovirus exposure and HLA in healthy donors. The study ran its PCR with 60 Vbeta and 13 Jbeta primers. Measured with immunoSEQ multiplex PCR; TCRdb has only the in-frame clones, and not every one. This repertoire shows some 100,000 clones, approximately 80% found once; its top ten account for roughly 4.5%. Sequenced sample: PBMCs. These receptors were obtained from a man aged 45-60 years in good health and CMV-seropositive.

The DNA of the CDR3 is TGTGCCAGCAGCCAAAACGGGGACAGGAGACATGGCTACACCTTC. Its protein product is CASSQNGDRRHGYTF. The genes are TRBV25-1 and TRBJ1-2; 8 nucleotides line up with TRBD1. The CDR3 consists of 15 residues. Germline values: CDR1 MGHDK, CDR2 SYGVNS. V gave up 6 bases and J gave up 6 bases; unmatched junction bases: 12.

The V call is TRBV5-4, the J call TRBJ1-3; no clear D. The CDR3 has 14 residues. The V end lost 0 bases, the J end lost 0 bases, and 4 bases lay between the germline ends. Germline CDR1 SGHNT, CDR2 YYREEE (reference sequence). The CDR3 reads CASSLESSGNTIYF. The CDR3 DNA reads TGTGCCAGCAGCTTGGAGAGCTCTGGAAACACCATATATTTT.

This clone has more than one count but fewer than ten. The chain is built from TRBV2 and TRBJ2-7, with no clear D. Germline loops: CDR1 SNHLY, CDR2 FYNNEI. Trimming stripped 8 bases from V and 5 bases from J, with 7 bases between. The CDR3 spans 10 residues. CDR3 residues: CASSRNEQYF. The CDR3 DNA reads TGTGCCAGCTCGCGGAACGAGCAGTACTTC.

This clone was counted once. The CDR3 region has the DNA TGTGCCAGCAGGGAGGAGTATGGCTACACCTTC. This translates into CASREEYGYTF. V gene TRBV28 combines with J gene TRBJ1-2; D is ambiguous. Germline CDR1 and CDR2: MDHEN and SYDVKM. The V end was cut by 6 bases, the J end by 5 bases, with 7 bases between. This CDR3 is built from 11 residues.

The rearrangement links TRBV10-3 to TRBJ1-1; a weak D match, TRBD1 (6 bases). Trimming stripped 3 bases from V and 5 bases from J, with 13 bases between. The CDR3 sequence is 14 residues long. CDR1 is ENHRY and CDR2 is SYGVKD in the germline V gene. The CDR3 sequence: CAISDWEGETEAFF. As DNA, the CDR3 is TGTGCCATCAGTGACTGGGAGGGGGAGACTGAAGCTTTCTTT.

The chain employs TRBV7-2 and TRBJ1-2, with D maybe TRBD1 (5 bases). The CDR3 extends over 15 amino acids. CDR1 is SGHTA and CDR2 is FQGNSA in the germline V gene. Trimming took 5 bases from V and 4 from J, leaving 17 bases between them. The CDR3: CASSPGTSSSYGYTF. CDR3 DNA sequence: TGTGCCAGCAGCCCGGGGACTTCCTCAAGCTATGGCTACACCTTC.

The count of this clone is one. This chain links TRBV6-1 with TRBJ2-5, with 9 positions matching TRBD2. The germline V gene has CDR1 MNHNS and CDR2 SASEGT. The CDR3 loop spans 14 amino acids. With 6 bases clipped from V and 11 bases from J, the junction kept 13 bases outside the gene matches. The CDR3 sequence is CASRGGTSLSQQYF. As DNA, the CDR3 is TGTGCCAGCAGAGGCGGGACTAGCCTAAGTCAGCAGTACTTC.

This clone was observed once. This sequence joins TRBV30 and TRBJ2-1; 8 nucleotides line up with TRBD2. Germline CDR1 and CDR2: GTSNPN and SVGIG (reference sequence). Losses at the gene ends were 1 base for V and 10 bases for J; bases not matched to a gene: 3. This CDR3 has 12 amino acids. This CDR3 reads CAWSASGREQFF. In nucleotides, the CDR3 is TGTGCCTGGAGTGCTAGCGGGCGGGAGCAGTTCTTC.

The chain is built from TRBV5-1 and TRBJ1-4, with a weak D call TRBD1 (5 bases). Germline CDR1 SGHRS, CDR2 YFSETQ. The CDR3 contains 15 residues. V was shortened by 1 base and J by 8 bases, with 15 bases between the two germline ends. CDR3 sequence (DNA): TGCGCCAGCAGCTTGTTAGGACAATCTTCCGAAAAACTGTTTTTT. Its translation is CASSLLGQSSEKLFF.

This chain links TRBV6-1 with TRBJ2-5, with a tentative D call TRBD2 (5 bases). Gene TRBJ2-7 matches the end of the DNA better, so the J call may be wrong. From germline, CDR1 is MNHNS and CDR2 SASEGT. CDR3 length: 14 amino acids. In DNA form, the CDR3 reads TGTGCCAGCAGTGAACGGGGATTTTCCTACGAGCAGTACTTC. It yields the protein CASSERGFSYEQYF.

The rearrangement uses TRBV7-9 and TRBJ1-2; no clear D gene. This CDR3 contains 13 residues. Germline-derived CDR1 and CDR2 are SEHNR and FQNEAQ (reference sequence). V was shortened by 1 base and J by 6 bases, with 9 bases between the two germline ends. DNA for the CDR3: TGTGCCAGCAGCTTAGGGTTTTTAGATGGCTACACCTTC. It yields the protein CASSLGFLDGYTF.

This chain links TRBV7-9 with TRBJ1-4; D is unclear. Germline CDR1 and CDR2: SEHNR and FQNEAQ (reference sequence). The V and J ends lost 3 bases and 0 bases respectively, with 8 bases between them. The CDR3 covers 15 residues. The CDR3 DNA is TGTGCCAGCAGCTTCTTCCTTGCAACTAATGAAAAACTGTTTTTT. This sequence encodes CASSFFLATNEKLFF.

This clone was detected once. The rearrangement links TRBV6-6 to TRBJ1-3; 7 nucleotides agree with TRBD1. After removal of 10 bases from V and 7 bases from J, the junction contained 16 bases not matched to a gene. The CDR3 is 15 amino acids. Germline lookup yields CDR1 MNHNY and CDR2 SVGAGI (reference sequence). Written as DNA, the CDR3 is TGTGCCACCATATCGGGACAGAGGTTTCTGAACACCATATATTTT. Its translation: CATISGQRFLNTIYF.

The sample holds a few counts of this clone. The chain carries TRBV5-1 and TRBJ1-1, with D maybe TRBD1 (6 bases). This CDR3 spans 16 amino acids. V was trimmed by 4 bases and J by 4 bases, leaving 20 bases between them. Germline V lookup: CDR1 SGHRS, CDR2 YFSETQ. The CDR3 nucleotides read TGCGCCAGCAGCCCGACCTCGGACAGTCGATCCACTGAAGCTTTCTTT. It specifies CASSPTSDSRSTEAFF.

V and J are TRBV27 and TRBJ1-2; D is possibly TRBD1 (5 bases). Trimming stripped 3 bases from V and 5 bases from J, with 10 bases between. The CDR3 loop spans 13 amino acids. Germline lookup yields CDR1 MNHEY and CDR2 SMNVEV (reference sequence). The CDR3 loop reads CASSLQGRYGYTF. The CDR3, as DNA: TGTGCCAGCAGTTTGCAGGGAAGGTATGGCTACACCTTC.

V and J are TRBV19 and TRBJ1-5; the match to TRBD1 covers 10 bases. CDR3 size: 16 residues. CDR1 and CDR2 (germline): LNHDA, SQIVND (reference sequence). The ends lost 4 bases at V and 7 bases at J; junction bases unmatched: 10. The CDR3 spells CASSNRQGALSQPQHF. In DNA, the CDR3 is TGTGCCAGTAGTAATCGACAGGGGGCTTTATCGCAGCCCCAGCATTTT.

The chain combines TRBV2 with TRBJ1-2; TRBD1 aligns across 9 bases. CDR3 size: 14 residues. Trimming took 7 bases from V and 6 from J; bases not matched to a gene: 9. CDR1 and CDR2 from the germline V gene are SNHLY and FYNNEI. CDR3 DNA: TGTGCCAGCACCTTCCGCCGGGACAGGGATGGCTACACCTTC. This codes for CASTFRRDRDGYTF.

This clone showed up just a few times. The chain joins TRBV4-3 to TRBJ2-7; possibly TRBD2 for D (6 bases). The CDR3 consists of 15 residues. Germline CDR1 is LGHNA and CDR2 is YSLEER. V was shortened by 0 bases and J by 7 bases, with 16 bases between the two germline ends. In nucleotides, the CDR3 is TGCGCCAGCAGCCAAGAAAGGTCTGCCGGAGGGGAGCAGTACTTC. This encodes CASSQERSAGGEQYF.